This TCR beta chain came from a study of CD8 T cells in Susac syndrome. Healthy donors acted as controls, with matching for age and sex. Random hexamers primed reverse transcription of 0.5 to 1 ug RNA. Each CDR3 protein is one row after TCRdb ran MiXCR on the immunoSEQ multiplex PCR reads. The top ten hold around 0.1% of the sample, which has some 99,000 distinct CDR3 sequences, about 95% seen once. The clonotype originates from a human donor in good health. The specimen sequenced was CD4+ T cells from PBMCs.

CDR3 sequence (DNA): TGTGCCAGCAGTGTGAGACTAGCGGGAGGAGAGACCCAGTACTTC. Translation: CASSVRLAGGETQYF. The chain couples TRBV25-1 to TRBJ2-5; 13 nucleotides line up with TRBD2. V was pared by 4 bases and J by 4 bases, with 3 bases of the junction left unmatched. Germline-derived CDR1 and CDR2 are MGHDK and SYGVNS. The CDR3 extends over 15 amino acids.